The 23 T cell receptor beta chains reported below all come from one sample, sequenced in a study of OX40 agonist ivuxolimab in advanced cancers. The library was made by the immunoSEQ multiplex PCR assay. TCRdb retrieved this table from immuneACCESS and kept in-frame rearrangements only. Not all clones are present; in checked studies, unresolved V genes account for under half, and no reason is known for the remainder. This sample holds 30,000 to 40,000 clones; over 75% were observed only once. About 25% of the sample is in the top ten clones. Sequenced here: CD4+ or CD8+ T cells sorted from blood, sampled in a trial of the OX40 agonist ivuxolimab. The receptors shown here come from an adult with an advanced solid tumor such as melanoma, head and neck, liver or kidney cancer.

The chain recombines TRBV18 with TRBJ1-5; D gene ambiguous. Germline V gives CDR1 KGHSH, CDR2 LQKENI. The V and J ends lost 3 bases and 4 bases respectively, with 7 bases between them. The CDR3 is made up of 13 amino acids. CDR3 in amino acids: CASSPQENQPQHF. The CDR3, as DNA: TGTGCCAGCTCACCCCAGGAGAATCAGCCCCAGCATTTT.

The chain joins TRBV4-1 to TRBJ2-1, with D hard to call. The V gene's germline CDR1 is MGHRA and CDR2 YSYEKL. V was pared by 4 bases and J by 2 bases, with 21 bases between. This CDR3 is built from 18 residues. The CDR3 region has the DNA TGCGCCAGCAGCCGATCGTTCATGGCAGGCATGACCTACAATGAGCAGTTCTTC. It translates to CASSRSFMAGMTYNEQFF.

The V call is TRBV25-1, the J call TRBJ2-2; the D is unclear. Per the germline V gene, CDR1 is MGHDK and CDR2 is SYGVNS. This CDR3 spans 11 amino acids. V was clipped by 5 bases and J by 6 bases, with 4 bases between them. The chain's CDR3 is CASSLSGELFF. The CDR3 bases are TGTGCCAGCAGTCTTTCCGGGGAGCTGTTTTTT. The variable domain in full, completed from reference TRBV25-1 and TRBJ2-2, reads EADIYQTPRYLVIGTGKKITLECSQTMGHDKMYWYQQDPGMELHLIHYSYGVNSTEKGDLSSESTVSRIRTEHFPLTLESARPSHTSQYLCASSLSGELFFGEGSRLTVL.

The gene calls are TRBV5-6 and TRBJ2-2; possibly TRBD1 for D (5 bases). The CDR3 contains 16 residues. Trimming pared 2 bases from V and 0 bases from J, leaving 11 bases between. The germline gives CDR1 SGHDT, CDR2 YYEEEE. The CDR3 DNA is TGTGCCAGCAGCTTAGCAGGGCCAACGAACACCGGGGAGCTGTTTTTT. Its protein is CASSLAGPTNTGELFF. Full variable domain (rest looked up from reference TRBV5-6 and TRBJ2-2): DAGVTQSPTHLIKTRGQQVTLRCSPKSGHDTVSWYQQALGQGPQFIFQYYEEEERQRGNFPDRFSGHQFPNYSSELNVNALLLGDSALYLCASSLAGPTNTGELFFGEGSRLTVL.

The chain employs TRBV10-3 and TRBJ2-4; D uncertain. This CDR3 is 16 amino acids long. The V gene's germline CDR1 is ENHRY and CDR2 SYGVKD. V was pared by 3 bases and J by 0 bases, with 12 bases between. The CDR3 here is CAISDERSLAKNIQYF. The DNA for the CDR3 is TGTGCCATCAGTGATGAACGGAGTCTAGCCAAAAACATTCAGTACTTC.

This rearrangement joins TRBV11-2 to TRBJ2-7; either TRBD1 or TRBD2 may supply D (6 bases each). Germline V gene sequence: CDR1 SGHAT, CDR2 FQNNGV. There are 15 residues in the CDR3. Trimming took 5 bases from V and 0 from J, leaving 14 bases between them. CDR3 region: CASSNEGGSSYEQYF. CDR3 nucleotides: TGTGCCAGCAGCAACGAGGGGGGAAGCTCCTACGAGCAGTACTTC.

This chain uses TRBV10-3 with TRBJ2-1; TRBD2 aligns across 9 bases. With 3 bases clipped from V and 4 bases from J, the junction kept 7 bases outside the gene matches. Germline V gives CDR1 ENHRY, CDR2 SYGVKD. The CDR3 is made up of 16 amino acids. CDR3 sequence: CAISDTTSGFYNEQFF. In DNA form, the CDR3 reads TGTGCCATCAGTGACACGACTAGCGGATTTTACAATGAGCAGTTCTTC.

The chain uses TRBV7-9 and TRBJ2-7; possible D gene TRBD1, 5 bases. Germline CDR1 reads SEHNR; CDR2 reads FQNEAQ (reference sequence). V lost 0 bases and J lost 0, with 9 bases in between. The CDR3 covers 15 residues. The CDR3 region has the DNA TGTGCCAGCAGCTTAGCAGGGGCCCTCTCCTACGAGCAGTACTTC. Its translation: CASSLAGALSYEQYF. Complete variable domain (other parts from reference TRBV7-9 and TRBJ2-7): DTGVSQNPRHKITKRGQNVTFRCDPISEHNRLYWYRQTLGQGPEFLTYFQNEAQLEKSRLLSDRFSAERPKGSFSTLEIQRTEQGDSAMYLCASSLAGALSYEQYFGPGTRLTVT.

V is TRBV5-1 and J is TRBJ2-3; TRBD2 agrees at 9 bases. This CDR3 spans 17 amino acids. V shed 0 bases and J 1 base; nucleotides not matched to a gene: 6. Germline CDR1 reads SGHRS; CDR2 reads YFSETQ. As DNA, the CDR3 is TGCGCCAGCAGCTTGGCTGCGGGAGGGGGCGGCACAGATACGCAGTATTTT. Translated, it gives CASSLAAGGGGTDTQYF. The whole variable domain, filled in from reference TRBV5-1 and TRBJ2-3, reads KAGVTQTPRYLIKTRGQQVTLSCSPISGHRSVSWYQQTPGQGLQFLFEYFSETQRNKGNFPGRFSGRQFSNSRSEMNVSTLELGDSALYLCASSLAAGGGGTDTQYFGPGTRLTVL.

The gene calls are TRBV6-5 and TRBJ2-3; 7 nucleotides align to TRBD1. Germline CDR1 MNHEY, CDR2 SVGAGI. The CDR3 covers 15 residues. Unmatched junction bases numbered 8, after V lost 2 bases and J lost 6 bases. This CDR3 is CASSYLDRMGDTQYF. The CDR3 nucleotides are TGTGCCAGCAGTTACCTGGACAGGATGGGCGATACGCAGTATTTT.

This clone was detected once. In nucleotides, the CDR3 is TGTGCCAGCGGAATATGGGGGCGCGACTATGGCTACACCTTC. This translates into CASGIWGRDYGYTF. The chain has TRBV7-9 and TRBJ1-2, with a tentative D call TRBD1 (6 bases). The germline gives CDR1 SEHNR, CDR2 FQNEAQ (reference sequence). The CDR3 runs 14 residues. The ends were cut back, 8 bases at V and 3 bases at J, with 16 bases in the middle.

The chain combines TRBV2 with TRBJ2-2; unclear D gene. CDR3 length: 14 amino acids. V was clipped by 2 bases and J by 1 base, with 5 bases between them. CDR1 and CDR2 (germline): SNHLY, FYNNEI. This CDR3 is CASSERRNTGELFF. CDR3 nucleotide sequence: TGTGCCAGCAGTGAAAGGAGGAACACCGGGGAGCTGTTTTTT.

This sequence joins TRBV12-5 and TRBJ2-1; 9 bases fit TRBD2. CDR1 LGHNT and CDR2 FRNRAP come from the germline V gene. The CDR3 has 13 amino acids. Trimming removed 4 bases from V and 6 bases from J; junction bases left unmatched: 1. The chain's CDR3 is CASGSSGVNEQFF. For the CDR3, the DNA is TGTGCTAGTGGTTCTAGCGGGGTCAATGAGCAGTTCTTC. The full variable domain, its missing parts supplied by reference TRBV12-5 and TRBJ2-1, is DARVTQTPRHKVTEMGQEVTMRCQPILGHNTVFWYRQTMMQGLELLAYFRNRAPLDDSGMPKDRFSAEMPDATLATLKIQPSEPRDSAVYFCASGSSGVNEQFFGPGTRLTVL.

This rearrangement joins TRBV7-2 to TRBJ2-1; perhaps D is TRBD1 or TRBD2 (5 bases each). This CDR3 contains 11 residues. Germline V gives CDR1 SGHTA, CDR2 FQGNSA. Trimming shortened V by 5 bases and J by 10 bases, and 9 bases separated the two germline ends. The CDR3 protein is CASSRRDEQFF. The CDR3 DNA reads as TGTGCCAGCAGCCGACGGGACGAGCAGTTCTTC.

The V call is TRBV25-1, the J call TRBJ1-4; perhaps TRBD1 as D (6 bases). V lost 9 bases and J lost 5, with 16 bases in between. The V gene's germline CDR1 is MGHDK and CDR2 SYGVNS. This CDR3 contains 14 residues. The CDR3: CASTDRGPNEKLFF. Written as DNA, the CDR3 is TGTGCCAGTACCGACCGGGGGCCCAATGAAAAACTGTTTTTT.

This clone was detected only once. This chain links TRBV9 with TRBJ2-1; 15 bases agree with TRBD2. Per germline, CDR1 SGDLS and CDR2 YYNGEE. The V segment lost 4 bases and the J segment 8 bases; nucleotides outside the gene matches: 10. The CDR3 is made up of 17 amino acids. The CDR3 nucleotides read TGTGCCAGCAGCCCGCAACCGGGACTAGCGGGAGGATATGAGCAGTTCTTC. Translated, it gives CASSPQPGLAGGYEQFF.

The CDR3 region is CSVSPQGFGEKLFF. CDR3 DNA sequence: TGCAGCGTCTCCCCACAGGGGTTTGGGGAAAAACTGTTTTTT. This chain links TRBV29-1 with TRBJ1-4; 7 bases are a match to TRBD1. The CDR3 length is 14 residues. Germline loops: CDR1 SQVTM, CDR2 ANQGSEA. V was clipped by 6 bases and J by 8 bases; unmatched bases: 12.

CDR3: CASGMGGGGWNEQYF. The CDR3 DNA is TGTGCCAGCGGGATGGGTGGCGGGGGCTGGAACGAGCAGTACTTC. V usage is TRBV7-9 and J usage is TRBJ2-7; a possible D gene is TRBD2 (7 bases). The V and J ends lost 8 bases and 5 bases respectively, with 22 bases between them. Germline CDR1 is SEHNR and CDR2 is FQNEAQ (reference sequence). This CDR3 has 15 amino acids.

CDR3 sequence: CASSLGGQQETQYF. The CDR3 region has the DNA TGCGCCAGCAGCTTGGGGGGCCAGCAAGAGACCCAGTACTTC. The chain uses TRBV5-1 and TRBJ2-5; possible D gene TRBD1, 5 bases. Germline CDR1 reads SGHRS; CDR2 reads YFSETQ. Trimming removed 0 bases from V and 2 bases from J, with 8 bases in between. The CDR3 totals 14 residues.

The chain has TRBV2 and TRBJ1-1; 9 nucleotides line up with TRBD1. J lost 4 bases, V lost 0 bases, and 3 bases had no gene match. CDR3 length equals 15 residues. CDR1 and CDR2 from the germline V gene are SNHLY and FYNNEI. The CDR3 here is CASSEAGTGPTEAFF. CDR3 sequence (DNA): TGTGCCAGCAGTGAAGCAGGGACAGGGCCCACTGAAGCTTTCTTT.

The chain is built from TRBV28 and TRBJ1-2, with 9 nucleotides matching TRBD1. From germline, CDR1 is MDHEN and CDR2 SYDVKM. The J segment lost 8 bases and the V segment lost 1 base, leaving 8 bases of the junction unmatched. This CDR3 has 15 residues. The DNA for the CDR3 is TGTGCCAGCAGTTTATTCGGGACAGGGCAATGGGGCTACACCTTC. Translation gives CASSLFGTGQWGYTF.

The table lists this clone with a few counts. The chain links TRBV5-4 to TRBJ2-1, with TRBD2 matching over 7 bases. J was trimmed by 9 bases and V by 4 bases; bases with no gene match: 4. Germline lookup yields CDR1 SGHNT and CDR2 YYREEE (reference sequence). This CDR3 is 12 amino acids long. The CDR3 loop reads CASSLSSGEQFF. The CDR3 bases are TGTGCCAGCAGCCTCTCTAGCGGTGAGCAGTTCTTC. Full variable domain (outside the CDR3, taken from reference TRBV5-4 and TRBJ2-1): ETGVTQSPTHLIKTRGQQVTLRCSSQSGHNTVSWYQQALGQGPQFIFQYYREEENGRGNFPPRFSGLQFPNYSSELNVNALELDDSALYLCASSLSSGEQFFGPGTRLTVL.

The rearrangement links TRBV2 to TRBJ2-7; D is perhaps TRBD1 (5 bases). V lost 3 bases to trimming and J lost 2 bases, with 8 bases between them. CDR3 length equals 13 residues. The germline V gene encodes CDR1 SNHLY and CDR2 FYNNEI. CDR3 amino acids: CASSDRVPYEQYF. For the CDR3, the DNA is TGTGCCAGCAGTGACAGGGTTCCCTACGAGCAGTACTTC. Filled out from reference TRBV2 and TRBJ2-7, the complete variable domain reads EPEVTQTPSHQVTQMGQEVILRCVPISNHLYFYWYRQILGQKVEFLVSFYNNEISEKSEIFDDQFSVERPDGSNFTLKIRSTKLEDSAMYFCASSDRVPYEQYFGPGTRLTVT.